Sequencing of this T cell receptor beta chain was carried out in a study of shared clonotypes between healthy human individuals. Study-wide findings and caveats: Rarefaction analysis demonstrated incomplete sorted-subset sequencing notwithstanding large depth. Naive CD4 clonotypes were shared across a few donors at 5% to 6%.

About this clone itself: Its matching antigen is unknown.

CD45RA+ naive and CD45RA-negative memory subsets were separated from CD4+ cells. The CDR3 runs 15 residues. Per the germline V gene, CDR1 is SQVTM and CDR2 is ANQGSEA. V shed 3 bases and J shed 2 bases, with 16 bases lying between them. The assay was immunoSEQ multiplex PCR, and TCRdb's table has in-frame clones only and misses some. The table lists roughly 530,000 clones, 96% of them singletons. The sequence was collected from a woman aged 30 to 39 in good health. Sequencing was performed on naive CD4+ T cells sorted from blood. The subset: CD45RA+ positively selected. The chain uses TRBV29-1 and TRBJ2-5, with D hard to call. CDR3 DNA sequence: TGCAGCGTTGACCGGATGATGGGCCGACAAGAGACCCAGTACTTC. Amino acids: CSVDRMMGRQETQYF.